These 23 T cell receptor beta chains originate from one sample sequenced in a study of immune evolution from preneoplasia to lung adenocarcinoma. Produced via immunoSEQ multiplex PCR; TCRdb's table is partial and in-frame only. The table has 3,500 to 4,500 clones, roughly 83% seen once. Sequenced sample: FFPE minimally invasive lung adenocarcinoma tissue. The source of these receptors is a person aged 55-75 years with lung adenocarcinoma.

The chain carries TRBV4-1 and TRBJ1-1, with unresolved D. Looked up from germline, CDR1 is MGHRA and CDR2 is YSYEKL. The CDR3 is 14 amino acids. With 0 bases removed from V and 4 bases from J, the gap between germline ends came to 9 bases. CDR3 amino acids: CASSQEGGITEAFF. The CDR3 coding sequence is TGCGCCAGCAGCCAAGAGGGAGGGATCACTGAAGCTTTCTTT.

The J gene is TRBJ2-7, the V gene TRBV19, with D tentatively TRBD1 or TRBD2 (5 bases each). Germline V lookup: CDR1 LNHDA, CDR2 SQIVND (reference sequence). V lost 5 bases and J 0 bases, leaving 14 bases between the germline ends. The CDR3 sequence is 15 residues long. DNA of the CDR3: TGTGCCAGTAGTCATCGGGACCCAGGCTCCTACGAGCAGTACTTC. Protein: CASSHRDPGSYEQYF.

The sample holds one count of this clone. The chain carries TRBV7-9 and TRBJ2-2; 7 bases line up with TRBD2. Germline values: CDR1 SEHNR, CDR2 FQNEAQ (reference sequence). With 5 bases clipped from V and 4 bases from J, the junction kept 7 bases outside the gene matches. The CDR3 totals 15 residues. CDR3 amino acids: CASSLGTTSTGELFF. The CDR3 region has the DNA TGTGCCAGCAGCCTTGGGACTACTTCCACCGGGGAGCTGTTTTTT.

The chain recombines TRBV29-1 with TRBJ2-1, with TRBD2 matching over 14 bases. The V gene's germline CDR1 is SQVTM and CDR2 ANQGSEA. Unmatched junction bases numbered 6, after V lost 7 bases and J lost 10 bases. The CDR3 consists of 13 residues. The CDR3 nucleotides read TGCAGCGGGGGACTAGCGGGAGACGCAGAGCAGTTCTTC. This encodes CSGGLAGDAEQFF.

This clone occurred once. The chain links TRBV6-5 to TRBJ2-7; D is perhaps TRBD2 (5 bases). CDR1 and CDR2 (germline): MNHEY, SVGAGI. The germline V and J ends were trimmed by 2 bases and 3 bases, with 17 bases remaining between them. There are 16 residues in the CDR3. The CDR3 coding sequence is TGTGCCAGCAGTTACCTGTTTGGCGGGTCGGTCTACGAGCAGTACTTC. It yields the protein CASSYLFGGSVYEQYF.

This clone showed up just a few times. CDR3 in DNA: TGTGCCAGTTGCTCCCAAGACTCTCTCAATGAGCAGTTCTTC. Protein sequence: CASCSQDSLNEQFF. The chain carries TRBV2 and TRBJ2-1; D unclear. V dropped 9 bases and J dropped 6 bases, with 18 bases sitting between them. Germline V gives CDR1 SNHLY, CDR2 FYNNEI. The CDR3 runs 14 residues.

The chain uses TRBV28 and TRBJ2-1; no firm D call. Germline CDR1 and CDR2: MDHEN and SYDVKM. Trimming shortened V by 5 bases and J by 8 bases, and 10 bases separated the two germline ends. The CDR3 has 12 residues. In DNA form, the CDR3 reads TGTGCCAGCAGTCCGAACTATCATGAGCAGTTCTTC. This encodes CASSPNYHEQFF.

V is TRBV30 and J is TRBJ1-5, with TRBD1 identical over 7 bases. V lost 3 bases, J lost 0 bases, and 8 bases stayed unmatched. The CDR3 loop spans 16 amino acids. CDR1 and CDR2 from the germline V gene are GTSNPN and SVGIG (reference sequence). The CDR3 reads CAWSRTGRGSNQPQHF. The CDR3 nucleotides are TGTGCCTGGAGCAGGACAGGAAGGGGTAGCAATCAGCCCCAGCATTTT.

V is TRBV6-5 and J is TRBJ1-5; D is perhaps TRBD1 (5 bases). This CDR3 spans 15 amino acids. Trimming shortened V by 6 bases and J by 9 bases, and 21 bases separated the two germline ends. Germline V gene data show CDR1 as MNHEY and CDR2 as SVGAGI. Here the CDR3 DNA reads TGTGCCAGCAGGACGGGGGTAGGGGTGGAGGGGCCCCAGCATTTT. Translated: CASRTGVGVEGPQHF.

CDR3 DNA: TGTGCCAGCTCACGACAGGGCTCGAGTTCCGAAAAACTGTTTTTT. Translation: CASSRQGSSSEKLFF. The chain couples TRBV18 to TRBJ1-4; 7 bases fit TRBD1. V dropped 4 bases and J dropped 8; count of bases not matched to a gene: 10. CDR1 KGHSH and CDR2 LQKENI come from the germline V gene. This CDR3 is 15 amino acids long.

In this sample, this clone turned up once. V gene TRBV11-2 combines with J gene TRBJ1-3; 7 bases align to TRBD1. This CDR3 has 16 residues. From germline, CDR1 is SGHAT and CDR2 FQNNGV. V trimming: 5 bases; J trimming: 2 bases; junction bases outside the gene matches: 9. CDR3 in DNA: TGTGCCAGCAGCGTCTCCGCCGGGACAGCTGGAAACACCATATATTTT. This codes for CASSVSAGTAGNTIYF.

The chain recombines TRBV19 with TRBJ2-7; 10 bases align to TRBD1. Unmatched junction bases numbered 13, after V lost 8 bases and J lost 3 bases. Germline V gene lookup returns CDR1 LNHDA and CDR2 SQIVND (reference sequence). The CDR3 covers 16 residues. This CDR3 is CASSGQGISFGYEQYF. Here the CDR3 DNA reads TGTGCCAGTTCGGGACAGGGGATTTCGTTTGGCTACGAGCAGTACTTC.

This chain connects TRBV5-4 to TRBJ1-2; 9 bases agree with TRBD1. CDR1 and CDR2 (germline): SGHNT, YYREEE (reference sequence). This CDR3 has 14 residues. The trim removed 5 bases at V and 4 bases at J, leaving 6 bases unmatched. In nucleotides, the CDR3 is TGTGCCAGCAGAGACGGACAGGGGCCCTATGGCTACACCTTC. It yields the protein CASRDGQGPYGYTF.

The chain has TRBV5-1 and TRBJ2-1; 9 nucleotides match TRBD2. The V and J ends lost 1 base and 5 bases, in that order; junction bases with no gene match: 10. The germline CDR1 and CDR2 sequences are SGHRS and YFSETQ. This CDR3 spans 17 amino acids. CDR3 protein: CASSLNPGTSSNNEQFF. The CDR3 nucleotides read TGCGCCAGCAGCTTGAACCCCGGGACTAGCAGTAACAATGAGCAGTTCTTC.

This chain connects TRBV18 to TRBJ2-5; D gene ambiguous. V was shortened by 3 bases and J by 2 bases, with 13 bases between the two germline ends. This CDR3 spans 15 amino acids. Germline CDR1 is KGHSH and CDR2 is LQKENI. CDR3 sequence reads: CASSPPSREQETQYF. Written as DNA, the CDR3 is TGTGCCAGCTCACCCCCTTCCCGAGAACAAGAGACCCAGTACTTC.

The rearrangement joins TRBV4-2 to TRBJ2-5; 10 positions agree with TRBD1. V lost 3 bases to trimming and J lost 4 bases; unmatched junction nucleotides: 5. Germline CDR1 and CDR2: LGHNA and YNFKEQ. The length of the CDR3 is 15 residues. The CDR3 nucleotides read TGTGCCAGCAGCCACGACAGGGGGCTAGCAGAGACCCAGTACTTC. Protein: CASSHDRGLAETQYF.

The V gene is TRBV7-3, the J gene TRBJ2-1; D gene unclear. This CDR3 is 15 amino acids long. Trimming shortened V by 5 bases and J by 3 bases, and 14 bases separated the two germline ends. Per germline, CDR1 SGHTA and CDR2 FQGTGA. Here the CDR3 DNA reads TGTGCCAGCAGCCCAGACCTTAGTAGCTACAATGAGCAGTTCTTC. Translated, it gives CASSPDLSSYNEQFF.

The rearrangement links TRBV7-9 to TRBJ2-3, with 13 bases matching TRBD2. Germline V CDR1 and CDR2: SEHNR, FQNEAQ (reference sequence). V lost 1 base to trimming and J lost 6 bases; unmatched junction nucleotides: 1. CDR3 size: 15 residues. CDR3 bases: TGTGCCAGCAGCTTAGTACTAGCGGGAGGGGATACGCAGTATTTT. It encodes CASSLVLAGGDTQYF.

In nucleotides, the CDR3 is TGTGCCAGCAGCTTAGATAAGTTTCTTCTCTACGAGCAGTACTTC. It specifies CASSLDKFLLYEQYF. The rearrangement joins TRBV11-3 to TRBJ2-7; unclear D gene. In germline, CDR1 is SGHNT, CDR2 YENEEA. The CDR3 covers 15 residues. V lost 0 bases and J lost 3, with 12 bases in between.

J is TRBJ1-1 and V is TRBV28; 7 bases fit TRBD1. Germline CDR1 is MDHEN and CDR2 is SYDVKM. CDR3 length: 15 residues. The J segment lost 5 bases and the V segment lost 5 bases, leaving 11 bases of the junction unmatched. CDR3 nucleotides: TGTGCCAGCAGTGCCCTGACAGGGCGGGAGACTGAAGCTTTCTTT. This gives the protein CASSALTGRETEAFF.

The J gene is TRBJ2-7, the V gene TRBV29-1, with 14 bases aligning to TRBD2. The CDR3 has 15 residues. Trimming took 6 bases from V and 5 from J; bases not matched to a gene: 9. Germline V gene lookup returns CDR1 SQVTM and CDR2 ANQGSEA. CDR3 amino acids: CSVARLAGGLDEQYF. The CDR3 coding sequence is TGCAGCGTGGCACGACTAGCGGGAGGGTTGGACGAGCAGTACTTC.

V gene TRBV4-1 combines with J gene TRBJ1-5, with D possibly TRBD1 on 5 matching bases. The length of the CDR3 is 18 residues. V was pared by 1 base and J by 0 bases, with 16 bases between. Per the germline V gene, CDR1 is MGHRA and CDR2 is YSYEKL. CDR3 DNA: TGCGCCAGCAGCCAAGGAGTCGGGGGAAGCTATAGCAATCAGCCCCAGCATTTT. Its protein is CASSQGVGGSYSNQPQHF.

V is TRBV6-6 and J is TRBJ2-3; D remains unclear. Germline V gene data show CDR1 as MNHNY and CDR2 as SVGAGI (reference sequence). V was clipped by 6 bases and J by 10 bases, with 14 bases between them. CDR3 length: 12 amino acids. This CDR3 is CASSPTTYSQYF. The CDR3 DNA sequence: TGTGCCAGCAGCCCAACCACTTATTCGCAGTATTTT.